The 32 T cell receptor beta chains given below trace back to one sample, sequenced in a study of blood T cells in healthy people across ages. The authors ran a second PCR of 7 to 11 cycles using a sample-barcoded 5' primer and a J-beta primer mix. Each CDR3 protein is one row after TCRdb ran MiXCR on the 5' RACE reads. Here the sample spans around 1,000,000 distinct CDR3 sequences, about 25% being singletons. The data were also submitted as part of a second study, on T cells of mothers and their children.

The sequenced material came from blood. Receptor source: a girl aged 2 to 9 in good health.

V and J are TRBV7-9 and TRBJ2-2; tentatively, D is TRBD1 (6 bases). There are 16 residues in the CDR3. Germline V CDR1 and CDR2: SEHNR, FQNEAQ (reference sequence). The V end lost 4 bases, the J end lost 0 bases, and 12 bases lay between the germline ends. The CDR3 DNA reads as TGTGCCAGCAGCTCGTACAGGGTTTCGAACACCGGGGAGCTGTTTTTT. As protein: CASSSYRVSNTGELFF.

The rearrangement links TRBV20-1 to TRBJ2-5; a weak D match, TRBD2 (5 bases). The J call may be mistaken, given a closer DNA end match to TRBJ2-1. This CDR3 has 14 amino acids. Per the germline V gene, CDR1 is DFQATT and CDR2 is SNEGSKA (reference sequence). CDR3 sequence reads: CSARDLGLANEQFF. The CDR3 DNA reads TGCAGTGCTAGAGATCTAGGGCTAGCAAATGAGCAGTTCTTC.

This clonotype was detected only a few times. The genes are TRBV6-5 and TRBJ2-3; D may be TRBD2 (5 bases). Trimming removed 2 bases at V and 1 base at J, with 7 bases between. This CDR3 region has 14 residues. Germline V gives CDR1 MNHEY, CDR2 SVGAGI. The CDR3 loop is CASSYDGGTDTQYF. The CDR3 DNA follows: TGTGCCAGCAGTTACGACGGGGGCACAGATACGCAGTATTTT.

This chain's CDR3 is CASSRGGTTSGTYEQYF. For the CDR3, the DNA is TGTGCCAGCAGTCGAGGGGGGACGACTAGCGGAACCTACGAGCAGTACTTC. This chain connects TRBV6-1 to TRBJ2-7, with TRBD2 matching 9 bases. The length of the CDR3 is 17 residues. Per the germline V gene, CDR1 is MNHNS and CDR2 is SASEGT. Unmatched junction bases numbered 13, after V lost 5 bases and J lost 2 bases.

CDR3 residues: CASSYPMASGLGYETQYF. The CDR3 DNA reads TGTGCCAGCAGTTACCCCATGGCGTCCGGACTAGGGTATGAGACCCAGTACTTC. The chain joins TRBV6-5 to TRBJ2-1; 7 bases fit TRBD2. The better agreement between TRBJ2-5 and the DNA end casts doubt on the J call. CDR1 is MNHEY and CDR2 is SVGAGI in the germline V gene. The CDR3 length is 18 residues.

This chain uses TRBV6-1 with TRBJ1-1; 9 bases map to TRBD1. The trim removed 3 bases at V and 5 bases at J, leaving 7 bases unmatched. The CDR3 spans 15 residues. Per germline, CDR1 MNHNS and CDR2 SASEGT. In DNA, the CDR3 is TGTGCCAGCAGTGAGTCGTACAGGGGGCAAACTGAAGCTTTCTTT. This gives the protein CASSESYRGQTEAFF.

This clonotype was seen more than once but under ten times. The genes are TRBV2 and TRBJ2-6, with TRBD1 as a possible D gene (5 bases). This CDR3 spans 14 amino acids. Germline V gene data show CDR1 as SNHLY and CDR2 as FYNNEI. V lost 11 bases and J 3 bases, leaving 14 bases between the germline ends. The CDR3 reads CAVQGKVGANVLTF. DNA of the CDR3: TGTGCCGTTCAGGGAAAGGTTGGGGCCAACGTCCTGACTTTC.

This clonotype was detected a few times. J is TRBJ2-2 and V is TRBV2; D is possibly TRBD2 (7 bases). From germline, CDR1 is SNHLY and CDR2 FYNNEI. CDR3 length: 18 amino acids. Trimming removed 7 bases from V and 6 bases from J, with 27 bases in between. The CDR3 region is CASIPKGTSGNKSGELFF. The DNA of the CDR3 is TGTGCCAGCATCCCCAAGGGGACAAGCGGGAACAAATCCGGGGAGCTGTTTTTT.

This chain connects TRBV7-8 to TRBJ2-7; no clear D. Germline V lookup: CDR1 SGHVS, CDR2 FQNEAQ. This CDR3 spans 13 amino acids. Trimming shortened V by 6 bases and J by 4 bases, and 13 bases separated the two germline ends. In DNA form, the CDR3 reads TGTGCCAGCAGGCGAGAGAACGGGTACGAGCAGTACTTC. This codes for CASRRENGYEQYF.

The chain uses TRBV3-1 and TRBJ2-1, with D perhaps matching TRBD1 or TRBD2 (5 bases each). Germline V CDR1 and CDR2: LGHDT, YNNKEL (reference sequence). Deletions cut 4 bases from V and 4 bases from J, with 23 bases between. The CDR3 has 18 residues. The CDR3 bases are TGTGCCAGCAGCCCCCGGGCCGGGACCCCCTCGGAATACAATGAGCAGTTCTTC. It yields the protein CASSPRAGTPSEYNEQFF.

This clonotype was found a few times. In nucleotides, the CDR3 is TGTGCCAGCACCGCCTTAGCGGAAGGTTACGAGCAGTACTTC. Translating it yields CASTALAEGYEQYF. This chain links TRBV9 with TRBJ2-5, with a possible D match to TRBD2 (6 bases). The DNA end is a closer match to TRBJ2-7, so the J assignment may be wrong. CDR3 length: 14 amino acids. CDR1 and CDR2 from the germline V gene are SGDLS and YYNGEE.

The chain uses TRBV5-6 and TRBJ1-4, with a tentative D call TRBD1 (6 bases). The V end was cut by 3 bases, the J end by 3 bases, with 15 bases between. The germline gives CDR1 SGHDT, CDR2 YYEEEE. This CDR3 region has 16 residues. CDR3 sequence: CASSSQGMLANEKLFF. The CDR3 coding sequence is TGTGCCAGCAGCTCACAGGGCATGCTGGCTAATGAAAAACTGTTTTTT. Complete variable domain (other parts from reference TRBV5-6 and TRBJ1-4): DAGVTQSPTHLIKTRGQQVTLRCSPKSGHDTVSWYQQALGQGPQFIFQYYEEEERQRGNFPDRFSGHQFPNYSSELNVNALLLGDSALYLCASSSQGMLANEKLFFGSGTQLSVL.

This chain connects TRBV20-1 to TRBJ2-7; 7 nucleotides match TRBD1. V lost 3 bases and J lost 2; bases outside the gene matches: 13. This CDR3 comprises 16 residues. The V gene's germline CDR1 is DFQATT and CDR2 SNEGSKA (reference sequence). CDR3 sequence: CSASSVWDSNTYEQYF. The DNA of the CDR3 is TGCAGTGCTAGTAGCGTTTGGGACAGTAATACCTACGAGCAGTACTTC.

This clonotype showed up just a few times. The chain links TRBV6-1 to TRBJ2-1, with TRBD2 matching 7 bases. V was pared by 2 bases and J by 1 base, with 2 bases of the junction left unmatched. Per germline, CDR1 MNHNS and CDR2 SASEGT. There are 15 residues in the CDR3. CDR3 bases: TGTGCCAGCAGTGAAAGGGACTATTCCTACAATGAGCAGTTCTTC. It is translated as CASSERDYSYNEQFF.

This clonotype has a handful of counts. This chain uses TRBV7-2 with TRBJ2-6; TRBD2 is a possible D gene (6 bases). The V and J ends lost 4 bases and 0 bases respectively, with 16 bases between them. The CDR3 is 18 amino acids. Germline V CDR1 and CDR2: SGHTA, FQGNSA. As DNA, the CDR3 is TGTGCCAGCAGCTCGTCTTTGGGGGGAGCCTCTGGGGCCAACGTCCTGACTTTC. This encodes CASSSSLGGASGANVLTF.

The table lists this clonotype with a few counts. The CDR3 DNA reads as TGTGCCAGCGGTCCGCGGACAGCTAACACCGGGGAGCTGTTTTTT. Translated: CASGPRTANTGELFF. The genes are TRBV12-3 or TRBV12-4 and TRBJ2-2, with D possibly being TRBD1 (6 bases). CDR3 length: 15 residues. V lost 8 bases to trimming and J lost 2 bases, with 15 bases between them.

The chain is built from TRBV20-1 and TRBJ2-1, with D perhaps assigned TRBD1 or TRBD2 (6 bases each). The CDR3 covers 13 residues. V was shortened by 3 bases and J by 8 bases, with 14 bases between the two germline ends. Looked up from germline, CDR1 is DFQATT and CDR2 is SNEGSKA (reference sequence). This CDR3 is CSASGGPSDEQFF. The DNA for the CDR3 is TGCAGTGCTAGCGGGGGCCCCTCGGATGAGCAGTTCTTC.

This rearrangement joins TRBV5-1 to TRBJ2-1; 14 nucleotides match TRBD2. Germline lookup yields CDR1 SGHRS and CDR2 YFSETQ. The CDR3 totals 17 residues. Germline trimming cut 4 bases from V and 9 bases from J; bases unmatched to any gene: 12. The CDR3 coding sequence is TGCGCCAGCAGCCCCTCGACCGGGACTAGCGGGAGAAGTGAGCAGTTCTTC. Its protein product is CASSPSTGTSGRSEQFF.

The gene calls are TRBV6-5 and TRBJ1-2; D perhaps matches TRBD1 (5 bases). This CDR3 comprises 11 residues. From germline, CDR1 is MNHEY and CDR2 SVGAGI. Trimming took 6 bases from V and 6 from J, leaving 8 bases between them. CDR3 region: CASRRGHGYTF. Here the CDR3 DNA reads TGTGCCAGCAGGAGGGGACATGGCTACACCTTC.

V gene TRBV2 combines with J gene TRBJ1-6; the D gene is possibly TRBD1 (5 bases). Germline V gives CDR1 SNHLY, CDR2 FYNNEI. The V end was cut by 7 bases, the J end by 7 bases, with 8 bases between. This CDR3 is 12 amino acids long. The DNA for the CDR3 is TGTGCCAGCAAGCAGGGAAATTCACCCCTCCACTTT. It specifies CASKQGNSPLHF. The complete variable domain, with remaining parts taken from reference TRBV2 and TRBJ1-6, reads EPEVTQTPSHQVTQMGQEVILRCVPISNHLYFYWYRQILGQKVEFLVSFYNNEISEKSEIFDDQFSVERPDGSNFTLKIRSTKLEDSAMYFCASKQGNSPLHFGNGTRLTVT.

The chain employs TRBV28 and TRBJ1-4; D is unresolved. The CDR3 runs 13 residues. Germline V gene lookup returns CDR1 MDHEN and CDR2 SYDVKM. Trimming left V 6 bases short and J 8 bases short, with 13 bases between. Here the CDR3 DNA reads TGTGCCAGCAGCCACCGCGGGAACGAAAAACTGTTTTTT. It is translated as CASSHRGNEKLFF.

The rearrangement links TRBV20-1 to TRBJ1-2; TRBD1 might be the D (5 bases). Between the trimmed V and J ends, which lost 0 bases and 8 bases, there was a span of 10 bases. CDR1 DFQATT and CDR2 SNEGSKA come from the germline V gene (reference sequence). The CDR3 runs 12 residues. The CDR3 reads CSARETGLGYTF. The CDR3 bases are TGCAGTGCTAGAGAAACGGGGCTAGGCTACACCTTC.

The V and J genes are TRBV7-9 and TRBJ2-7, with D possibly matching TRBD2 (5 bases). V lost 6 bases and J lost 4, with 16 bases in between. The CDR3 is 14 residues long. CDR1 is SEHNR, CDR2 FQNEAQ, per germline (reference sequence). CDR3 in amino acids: CASSLDWESYEQYF. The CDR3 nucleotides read TGTGCCAGCAGTTTGGACTGGGAGAGTTACGAGCAGTACTTC. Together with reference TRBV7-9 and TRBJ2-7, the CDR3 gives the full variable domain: DTGVSQNPRHKITKRGQNVTFRCDPISEHNRLYWYRQTLGQGPEFLTYFQNEAQLEKSRLLSDRFSAERPKGSFSTLEIQRTEQGDSAMYLCASSLDWESYEQYFGPGTRLTVT.

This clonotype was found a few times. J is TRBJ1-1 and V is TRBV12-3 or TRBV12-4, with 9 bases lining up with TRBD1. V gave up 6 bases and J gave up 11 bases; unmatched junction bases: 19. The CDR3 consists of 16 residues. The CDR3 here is CASRGAGTGWGFGAFF. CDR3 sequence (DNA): TGTGCCAGCAGGGGGGCCGGGACAGGGTGGGGATTTGGTGCTTTCTTT.

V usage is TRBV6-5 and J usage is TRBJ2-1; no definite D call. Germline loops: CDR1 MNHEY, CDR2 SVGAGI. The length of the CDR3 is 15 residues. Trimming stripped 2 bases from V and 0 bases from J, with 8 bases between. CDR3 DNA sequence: TGTGCCAGCAGTTACCAGTTTTCCTCCTACAATGAGCAGTTCTTC. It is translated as CASSYQFSSYNEQFF.

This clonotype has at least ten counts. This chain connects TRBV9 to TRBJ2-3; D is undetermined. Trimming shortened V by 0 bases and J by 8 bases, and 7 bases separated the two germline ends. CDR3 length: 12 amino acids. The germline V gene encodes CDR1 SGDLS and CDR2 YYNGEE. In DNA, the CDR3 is TGTGCCAGCAGCGTAGACGGATTTACGCAGTATTTT. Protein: CASSVDGFTQYF.

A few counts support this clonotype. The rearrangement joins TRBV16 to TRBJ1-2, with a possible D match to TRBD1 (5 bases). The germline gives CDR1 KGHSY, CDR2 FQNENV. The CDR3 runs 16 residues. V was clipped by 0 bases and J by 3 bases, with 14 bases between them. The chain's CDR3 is CASSQSYRNTYYGYTF. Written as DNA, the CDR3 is TGTGCCAGCAGCCAATCGTACAGGAACACCTACTATGGCTACACCTTC.

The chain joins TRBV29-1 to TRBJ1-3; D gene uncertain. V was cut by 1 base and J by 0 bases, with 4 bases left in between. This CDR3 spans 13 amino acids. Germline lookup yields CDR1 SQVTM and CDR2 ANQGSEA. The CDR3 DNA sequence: TGCAGCGTTGAAGGGAGCTCTGGAAACACCATATATTTT. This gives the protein CSVEGSSGNTIYF.

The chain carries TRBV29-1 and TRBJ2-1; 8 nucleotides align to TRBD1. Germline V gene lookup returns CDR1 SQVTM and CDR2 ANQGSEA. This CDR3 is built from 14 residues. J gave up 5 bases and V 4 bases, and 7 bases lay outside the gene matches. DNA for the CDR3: TGCAGCGTTGGAGGACAGGGCCTAGACAATGAGCAGTTCTTC. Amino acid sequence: CSVGGQGLDNEQFF.

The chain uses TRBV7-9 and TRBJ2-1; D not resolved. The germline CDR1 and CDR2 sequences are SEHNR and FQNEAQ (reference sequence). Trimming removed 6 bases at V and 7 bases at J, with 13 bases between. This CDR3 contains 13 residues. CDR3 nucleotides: TGTGCCAGCAGACATGCCGAGCGTAATGAGCAGTTCTTC. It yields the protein CASRHAERNEQFF.

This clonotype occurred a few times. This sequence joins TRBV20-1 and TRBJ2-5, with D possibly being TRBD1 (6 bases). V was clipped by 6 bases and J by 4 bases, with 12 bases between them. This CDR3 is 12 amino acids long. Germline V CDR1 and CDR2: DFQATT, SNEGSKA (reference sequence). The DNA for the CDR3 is TGCAGTGCCCGAACAGGGTTAGAGACCCAGTACTTC. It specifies CSARTGLETQYF.

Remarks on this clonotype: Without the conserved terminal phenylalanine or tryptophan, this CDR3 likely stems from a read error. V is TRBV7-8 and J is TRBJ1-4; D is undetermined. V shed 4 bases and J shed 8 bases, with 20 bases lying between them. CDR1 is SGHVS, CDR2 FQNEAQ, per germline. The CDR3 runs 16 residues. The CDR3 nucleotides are TGTGCCAGCAGCTCAGCACGGACGATTAGTTGGGAAAAACTGTTTTCT. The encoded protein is CASSSARTISWEKLFS.